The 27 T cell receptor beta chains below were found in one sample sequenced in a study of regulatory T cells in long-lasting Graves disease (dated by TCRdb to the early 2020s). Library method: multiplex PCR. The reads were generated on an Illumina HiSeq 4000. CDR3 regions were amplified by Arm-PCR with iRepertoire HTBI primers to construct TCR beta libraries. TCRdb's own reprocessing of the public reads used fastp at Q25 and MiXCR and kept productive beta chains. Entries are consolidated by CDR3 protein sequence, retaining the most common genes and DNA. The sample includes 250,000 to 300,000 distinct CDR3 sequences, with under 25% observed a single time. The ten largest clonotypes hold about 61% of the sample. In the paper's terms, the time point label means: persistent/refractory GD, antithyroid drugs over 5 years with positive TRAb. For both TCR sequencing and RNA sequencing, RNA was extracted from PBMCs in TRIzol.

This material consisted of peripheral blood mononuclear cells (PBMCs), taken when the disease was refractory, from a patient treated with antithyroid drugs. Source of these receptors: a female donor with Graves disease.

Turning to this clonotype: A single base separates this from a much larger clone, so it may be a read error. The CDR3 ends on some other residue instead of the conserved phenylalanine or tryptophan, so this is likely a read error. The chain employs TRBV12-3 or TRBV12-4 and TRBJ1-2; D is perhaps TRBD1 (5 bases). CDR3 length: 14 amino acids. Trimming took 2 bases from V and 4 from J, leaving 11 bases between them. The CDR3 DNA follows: TGTGCCAGCAGTTTACCAGGGTCTAGCTATGGCTACACCCTC. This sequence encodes CASSLPGSSYGYTL.

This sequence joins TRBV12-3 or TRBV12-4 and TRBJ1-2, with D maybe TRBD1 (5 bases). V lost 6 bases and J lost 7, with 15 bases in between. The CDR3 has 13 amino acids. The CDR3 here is CASSSGTAFGYTF. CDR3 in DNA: TGTGCCAGCAGCTCCGGGACGGCCTTTGGCTACACCTTC.

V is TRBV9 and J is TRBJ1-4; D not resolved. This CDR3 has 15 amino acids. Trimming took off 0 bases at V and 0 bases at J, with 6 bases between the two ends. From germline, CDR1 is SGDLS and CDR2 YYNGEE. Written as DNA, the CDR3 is TGTGCCAGCAGCGTAGGAGCAGCAACTAATGAAAAACTGTTTTTT. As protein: CASSVGAATNEKLFF.

The CDR3 reads CASSLGQQHTGELFF. The DNA of the CDR3 is TGCGCCAGCAGCTTGGGACAGCAACATACCGGGGAGCTGTTTTTT. The chain uses TRBV5-1 and TRBJ2-2; D may be TRBD1 (5 bases). V was trimmed by 0 bases and J by 5 bases, leaving 11 bases between them. From germline, CDR1 is SGHRS and CDR2 YFSETQ. This CDR3 is 15 amino acids long.

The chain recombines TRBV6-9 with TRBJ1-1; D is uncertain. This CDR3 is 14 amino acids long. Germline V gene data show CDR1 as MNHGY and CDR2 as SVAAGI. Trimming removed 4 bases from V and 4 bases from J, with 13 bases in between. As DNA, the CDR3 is TGTGCCAGCAGTTCCGCGGGGATGCGCACTGAAGCTTTCTTT. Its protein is CASSSAGMRTEAFF.

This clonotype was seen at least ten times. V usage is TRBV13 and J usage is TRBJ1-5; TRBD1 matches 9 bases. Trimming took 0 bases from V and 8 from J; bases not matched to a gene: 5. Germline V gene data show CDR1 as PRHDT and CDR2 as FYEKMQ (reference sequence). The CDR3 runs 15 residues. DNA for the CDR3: TGTGCCAGCAGCTTAGGAGGGACAGGGATCAAGCCCCAGCATTTT. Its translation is CASSLGGTGIKPQHF.

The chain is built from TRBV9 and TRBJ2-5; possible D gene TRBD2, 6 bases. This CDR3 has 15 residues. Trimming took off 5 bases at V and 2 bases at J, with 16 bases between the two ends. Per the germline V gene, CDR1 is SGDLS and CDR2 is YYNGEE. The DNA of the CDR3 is TGTGCCAGCAGTCCTTGGGACTCGACTCAAGAGACCCAGTACTTC. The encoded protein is CASSPWDSTQETQYF.

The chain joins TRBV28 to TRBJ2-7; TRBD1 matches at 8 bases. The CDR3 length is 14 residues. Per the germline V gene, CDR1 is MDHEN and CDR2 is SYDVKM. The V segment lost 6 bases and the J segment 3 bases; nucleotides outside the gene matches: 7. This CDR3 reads CASSLRTGNYEQYF. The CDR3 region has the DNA TGTGCCAGCAGCCTCAGGACAGGGAACTACGAGCAGTACTTC.

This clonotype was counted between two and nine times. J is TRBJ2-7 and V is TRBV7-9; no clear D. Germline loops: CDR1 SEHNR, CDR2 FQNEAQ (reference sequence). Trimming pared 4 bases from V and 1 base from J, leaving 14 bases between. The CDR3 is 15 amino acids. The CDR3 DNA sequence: TGTGCCAGCAGCTACCTCGGAACAATATCCTACGAGCAGTACTTC. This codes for CASSYLGTISYEQYF.

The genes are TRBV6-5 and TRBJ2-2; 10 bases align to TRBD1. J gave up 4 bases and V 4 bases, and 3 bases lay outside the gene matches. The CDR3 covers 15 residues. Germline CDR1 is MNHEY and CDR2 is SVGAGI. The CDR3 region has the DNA TGTGCCAGCAGTTTCCGGGACAGGGGCACCGGGGAGCTGTTTTTT. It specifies CASSFRDRGTGELFF.

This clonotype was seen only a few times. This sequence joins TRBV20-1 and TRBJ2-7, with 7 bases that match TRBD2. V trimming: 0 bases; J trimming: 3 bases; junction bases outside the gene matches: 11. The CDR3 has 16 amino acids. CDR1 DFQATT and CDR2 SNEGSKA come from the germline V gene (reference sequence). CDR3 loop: CSARDSGGSRFYEQYF. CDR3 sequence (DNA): TGCAGTGCTAGAGATTCGGGCGGGAGCCGGTTCTACGAGCAGTACTTC.

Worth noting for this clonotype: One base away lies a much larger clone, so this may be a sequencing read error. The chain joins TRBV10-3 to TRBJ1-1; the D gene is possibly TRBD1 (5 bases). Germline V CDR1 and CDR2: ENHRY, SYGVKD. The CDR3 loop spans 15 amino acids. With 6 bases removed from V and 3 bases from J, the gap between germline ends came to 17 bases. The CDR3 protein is CAISVTGRLDTEAFF. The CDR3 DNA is TGTGCCATCAGCGTGACGGGACGGTTGGACACTGAAGCTTTCTTT.

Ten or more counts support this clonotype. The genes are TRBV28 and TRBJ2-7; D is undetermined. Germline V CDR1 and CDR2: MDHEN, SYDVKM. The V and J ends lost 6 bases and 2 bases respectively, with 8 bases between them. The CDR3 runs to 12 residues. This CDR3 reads CASSPLTYEQYF. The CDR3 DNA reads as TGTGCCAGCAGCCCCCTTACCTACGAGCAGTACTTC. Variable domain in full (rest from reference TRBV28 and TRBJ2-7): DVKVTQSSRYLVKRTGEKVFLECVQDMDHENMFWYRQDPGLGLRLIYFSYDVKMKEKGDIPEGYSVSREKKERFSLILESASTNQTSMYLCASSPLTYEQYFGPGTRLTVT.

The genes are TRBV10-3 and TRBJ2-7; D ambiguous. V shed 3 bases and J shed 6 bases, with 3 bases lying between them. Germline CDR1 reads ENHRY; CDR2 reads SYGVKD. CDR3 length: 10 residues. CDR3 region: CAISDPEQYF. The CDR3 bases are TGTGCCATCAGTGACCCCGAGCAGTACTTC.

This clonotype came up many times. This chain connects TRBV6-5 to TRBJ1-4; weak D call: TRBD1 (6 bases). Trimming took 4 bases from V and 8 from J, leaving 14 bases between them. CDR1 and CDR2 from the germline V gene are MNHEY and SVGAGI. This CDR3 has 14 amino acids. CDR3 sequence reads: CASSWAAGVEKLFF. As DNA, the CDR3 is TGTGCCAGCAGTTGGGCGGCAGGGGTGGAAAAACTGTTTTTT.

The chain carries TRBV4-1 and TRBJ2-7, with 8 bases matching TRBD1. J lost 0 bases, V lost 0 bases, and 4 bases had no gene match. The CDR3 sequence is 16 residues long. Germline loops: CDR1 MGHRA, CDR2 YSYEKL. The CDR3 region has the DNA TGCGCCAGCAGCCAAGAATTAGGGACAGGCTCCTACGAGCAGTACTTC. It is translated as CASSQELGTGSYEQYF.

CDR3 coding DNA: TGTGCCAGCAGCTTAGTAGTCCGGGAAACTGAAGCTTTCTTT. This codes for CASSLVVRETEAFF. The chain uses TRBV7-9 and TRBJ1-1; D is unresolved. The CDR3 has 14 residues. Trimming pared 1 base from V and 5 bases from J, leaving 11 bases between. The V gene's germline CDR1 is SEHNR and CDR2 FQNEAQ (reference sequence).

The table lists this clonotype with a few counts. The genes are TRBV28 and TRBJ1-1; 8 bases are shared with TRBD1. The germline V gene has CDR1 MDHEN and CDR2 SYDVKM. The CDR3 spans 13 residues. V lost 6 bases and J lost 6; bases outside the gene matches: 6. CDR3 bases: TGTGCCAGCAGATACAGGGGGGCGGCTGAAGCTTTCTTT. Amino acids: CASRYRGAAEAFF.

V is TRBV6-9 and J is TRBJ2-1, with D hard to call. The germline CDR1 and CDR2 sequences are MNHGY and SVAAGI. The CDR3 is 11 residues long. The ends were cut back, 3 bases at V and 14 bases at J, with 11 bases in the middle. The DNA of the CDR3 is TGTGCCAGCAGTTACTCCGGACCGAAGTTCTTC. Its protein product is CASSYSGPKFF.

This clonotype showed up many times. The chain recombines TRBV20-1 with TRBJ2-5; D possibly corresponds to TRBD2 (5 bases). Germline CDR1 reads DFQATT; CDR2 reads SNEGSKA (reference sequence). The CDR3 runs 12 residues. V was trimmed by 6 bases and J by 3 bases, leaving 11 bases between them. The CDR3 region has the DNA TGCAGTGCCCAAGACGGGAAAGAGACCCAGTACTTC. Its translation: CSAQDGKETQYF.

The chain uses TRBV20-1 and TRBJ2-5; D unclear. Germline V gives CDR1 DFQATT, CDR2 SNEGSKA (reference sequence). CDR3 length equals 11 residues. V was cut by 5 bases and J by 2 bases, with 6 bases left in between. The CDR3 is CSAGPQETQYF. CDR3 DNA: TGCAGTGCTGGACCACAAGAGACCCAGTACTTC.

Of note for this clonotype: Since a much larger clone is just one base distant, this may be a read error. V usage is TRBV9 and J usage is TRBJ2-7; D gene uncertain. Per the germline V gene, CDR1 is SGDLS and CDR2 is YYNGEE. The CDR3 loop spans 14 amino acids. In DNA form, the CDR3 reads TGCGCCAGCAGCTTGCGGACCGCCACCCACGAGCAGTACTTC. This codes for CASSLRTATHEQYF. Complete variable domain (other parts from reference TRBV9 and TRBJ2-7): DSGVTQTPKHLITATGQRVTLRCSPRSGDLSVYWYQQSLDQGLQFLIQYYNGEERAKGNILERFSAQQFPDLHSELNLSSLELGDSALYFCASSLRTATHEQYFGPGTRLTVT.

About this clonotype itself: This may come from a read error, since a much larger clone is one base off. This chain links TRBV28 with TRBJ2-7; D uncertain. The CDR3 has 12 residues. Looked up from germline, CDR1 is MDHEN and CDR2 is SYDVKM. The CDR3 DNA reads TGTGCCGGCAGTTTGGGGATCTACGAGCAGTACTTC. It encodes CAGSLGIYEQYF.

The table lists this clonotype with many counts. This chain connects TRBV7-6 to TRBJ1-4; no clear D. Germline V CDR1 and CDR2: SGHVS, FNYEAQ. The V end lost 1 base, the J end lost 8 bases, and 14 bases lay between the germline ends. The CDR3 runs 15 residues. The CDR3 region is CASSLVYSRGEKLFF. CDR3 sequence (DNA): TGTGCCAGCAGCTTAGTTTACTCGCGAGGGGAAAAACTGTTTTTT. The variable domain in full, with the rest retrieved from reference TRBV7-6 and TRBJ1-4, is GAGVSQSPRYKVTKRGQDVALRCDPISGHVSLYWYRQALGQGPEFLTYFNYEAQQDKSGLPNDRFSAERPEGSISTLTIQRTEQRDSAMYRCASSLVYSRGEKLFFGSGTQLSVL.

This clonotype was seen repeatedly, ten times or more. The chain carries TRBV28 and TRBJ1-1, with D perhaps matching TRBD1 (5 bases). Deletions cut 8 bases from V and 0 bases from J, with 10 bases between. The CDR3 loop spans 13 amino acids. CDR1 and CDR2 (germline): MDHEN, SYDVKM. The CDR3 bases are TGTGCCAGCCGCCCGGGGGTGAACACTGAAGCTTTCTTT. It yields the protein CASRPGVNTEAFF.

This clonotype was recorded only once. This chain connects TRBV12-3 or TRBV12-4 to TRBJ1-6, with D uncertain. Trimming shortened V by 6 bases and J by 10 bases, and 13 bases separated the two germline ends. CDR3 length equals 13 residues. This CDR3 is CASRDRRGSPLHF. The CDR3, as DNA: TGTGCCAGCAGGGATCGTCGTGGATCACCCCTCCACTTT.

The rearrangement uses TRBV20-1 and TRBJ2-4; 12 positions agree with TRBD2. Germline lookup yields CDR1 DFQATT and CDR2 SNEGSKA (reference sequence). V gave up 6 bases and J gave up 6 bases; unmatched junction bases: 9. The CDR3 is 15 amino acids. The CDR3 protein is CSAVTLTSGRNIQYF. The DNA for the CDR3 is TGCAGTGCCGTGACTTTGACTAGCGGGAGAAACATTCAGTACTTC.